The clone carrying this T cell receptor beta chain has just a few counts. As yet, its antigen is unknown. Trimming removed 4 bases at V and 6 bases at J, with 12 bases between. The CDR3 totals 13 residues. Germline V gene sequence: CDR1 SGDLS, CDR2 YYNGEE. This sample stems from a study of identical twins. In TCRdb, the 5' RACE reads were re-called with MiXCR into one record per CDR3 protein. The sample shows about 530,000 distinct CDR3 sequences, approximately 20% of them seen only once. Whole-study results and caveats: Conclusions were based on cross-sectional statistical analysis, without following the same donors. Among monozygotic twins, out-of-frame TCR alpha sharing exceeded what models predicted.

These same records also appear under a second study, on yellow fever vaccine responses in identical twins.

Specimen: CD4+ T cells sorted from blood. V and J are TRBV9 and TRBJ2-3; D call uncertain. This clonotype was obtained from a woman younger than 30 in good health. The CDR3 sequence: CASSFDPADTQYF. The DNA of the CDR3 is TGTGCCAGCAGCTTCGACCCGGCGGATACGCAGTATTTT.